The 30 T cell receptor beta chains in this list originate from one sample, sequenced in a study of cytomegalovirus exposure and HLA in healthy donors. PCR was performed using 60 Vbeta and 13 Jbeta primers. Generated by immunoSEQ multiplex PCR, the TCRdb table keeps only in-frame clones and is missing some. The profile covers 200,000 to 250,000 clones, with 75% appearing a single time and 1.8% taken by the ten largest. Sequenced: PBMCs. These receptors were obtained from a woman aged 25 to 45 in good health and CMV-seronegative.

This clone has only one observation. This rearrangement joins TRBV2 to TRBJ1-6, with no clear D. CDR1 and CDR2 from the germline V gene are SNHLY and FYNNEI. This CDR3 spans 15 amino acids. The V end was cut by 6 bases, the J end by 8 bases, with 17 bases between. CDR3 residues: CASRSPYYKDSPLHF. The DNA for the CDR3 is TGTGCCAGCAGGAGTCCTTACTATAAGGATTCACCCCTCCACTTT.

There are a few counts of this clone. V is TRBV9 and J is TRBJ1-2; TRBD1 might be the D (5 bases). Germline CDR1 reads SGDLS; CDR2 reads YYNGEE. Trimming pared 2 bases from V and 4 bases from J, leaving 12 bases between. There are 14 residues in the CDR3. The CDR3 sequence: CASSVIDSPYGYTF. CDR3 bases: TGTGCCAGCAGCGTCATAGACAGCCCCTATGGCTACACCTTC.

V and J are TRBV5-1 and TRBJ2-2, with unresolved D. The length of the CDR3 is 11 residues. Trimming shortened V by 2 bases and J by 6 bases, and 2 bases separated the two germline ends. The germline V gene encodes CDR1 SGHRS and CDR2 YFSETQ. The chain's CDR3 is CASSFAGELFF. CDR3 bases: TGCGCCAGCAGCTTCGCCGGGGAGCTGTTTTTT.

This clone turned up a few times. This chain connects TRBV6-1 to TRBJ2-5; no firm D call. V was trimmed by 5 bases and J by 1 base, leaving 14 bases between them. CDR3 length: 15 residues. Germline CDR1 and CDR2: MNHNS and SASEGT. CDR3: CASSPLNLIQETQYF. The CDR3 region has the DNA TGTGCCAGCAGTCCTTTAAACCTAATCCAAGAGACCCAGTACTTC.

The CDR3 loop reads CASSITLAENTEAFF. CDR3 DNA: TGTGCCAGTAGTATAACCCTGGCAGAGAACACTGAAGCTTTCTTT. The V and J genes are TRBV19 and TRBJ1-1; D uncertain. This CDR3 is built from 15 residues. Germline CDR1 reads LNHDA; CDR2 reads SQIVND (reference sequence). V lost 2 bases to trimming and J lost 1 base, with 11 bases between them.

V usage is TRBV29-1 and J usage is TRBJ2-1, with 8 bases aligning to TRBD1. The V segment lost 7 bases and the J segment 6 bases; nucleotides outside the gene matches: 2. This CDR3 spans 11 amino acids. Germline V CDR1 and CDR2: SQVTM, ANQGSEA. The CDR3 loop is CSGDRGNEQFF. As DNA, the CDR3 is TGCAGCGGCGACAGGGGCAATGAGCAGTTCTTC.

With respect to this clone: The junction does not match germline at one end; this may be a read error. This chain uses TRBV7-9 with TRBJ1-2; tentative D call: TRBD1 (6 bases). The CDR3 has 13 residues. The germline CDR1 and CDR2 sequences are SEHNR and FQNEAQ (reference sequence). CDR3 in DNA: TGTTCCAGCAGTTTAGACAGGAACTATGGCTACACCTTC. Translated: CSSSLDRNYGYTF.

The chain recombines TRBV20-1 with TRBJ2-3, with D possibly TRBD2 on 5 matching bases. Trimming stripped 6 bases from V and 6 bases from J, with 10 bases between. The CDR3 runs to 11 residues. CDR1 is DFQATT and CDR2 is SNEGSKA in the germline V gene (reference sequence). The CDR3 DNA reads TGCAGTGCCACTATAGCGGATACGCAGTATTTT. Protein product: CSATIADTQYF.

This rearrangement joins TRBV5-1 to TRBJ2-1; 13 bases fit TRBD2. The CDR3 spans 15 residues. Germline V gene lookup returns CDR1 SGHRS and CDR2 YFSETQ. V lost 2 bases and J lost 8; bases outside the gene matches: 4. CDR3 in amino acids: CASSLLAGGQDEQFF. The CDR3 bases are TGCGCCAGCAGCTTACTAGCGGGGGGGCAGGATGAGCAGTTCTTC.

The CDR3 sequence: CASRRDRGNTGELFF. The CDR3 nucleotides read TGTGCCAGTAGGCGGGACAGGGGGAACACCGGGGAGCTGTTTTTT. This chain links TRBV19 with TRBJ2-2, with TRBD1 matching over 10 bases. Trimming cost V 6 bases and J 1 base; bases outside gene matches: 2. CDR1 is LNHDA and CDR2 is SQIVND in the germline V gene (reference sequence). This CDR3 has 15 residues.

The table lists this clone with a count of one. For the CDR3, the DNA is TGTGCCAGCAGCCCCTTCTCGAGGGCAGGGGATAACACTGAAGCTTTCTTT. Protein product: CASSPFSRAGDNTEAFF. The chain couples TRBV7-3 to TRBJ1-1; D possibly corresponds to TRBD1 (6 bases). V lost 5 bases, J lost 2 bases, and 21 bases lay in between. Germline CDR1 reads SGHTA; CDR2 reads FQGTGA. This CDR3 has 17 amino acids. Full variable domain (outside the CDR3, taken from reference TRBV7-3 and TRBJ1-1): GAGVSQTPSNKVTEKGKYVELRCDPISGHTALYWYRQSLGQGPEFLIYFQGTGAADDSGLPNDRFFAVRPEGSVSTLKIQRTERGDSAVYLCASSPFSRAGDNTEAFFGQGTRLTVV.

This rearrangement joins TRBV21-1 to TRBJ1-2. TRBV21-1 is an annotated pseudogene. The CDR3 has 13 residues. The CDR3 here is CASSNGANYGYTF. DNA of the CDR3: TGTGCCAGCAGCAATGGAGCTAACTATGGCTACACCTTC.

The chain joins TRBV19 to TRBJ1-1, with D hard to call. Trimming shortened V by 4 bases and J by 5 bases, and 11 bases separated the two germline ends. The CDR3 has 13 amino acids. Germline V CDR1 and CDR2: LNHDA, SQIVND (reference sequence). CDR3 region: CASSRAGATEAFF. In DNA, the CDR3 is TGTGCCAGTAGTAGGGCCGGTGCGACTGAAGCTTTCTTT. Full variable domain (remainder filled in from reference TRBV19 and TRBJ1-1): DGGITQSPKYLFRKEGQNVTLSCEQNLNHDAMYWYRQDPGQGLRLIYYSQIVNDFQKGDIAEGYSVSREKKESFPLTVTSAQKNPTAFYLCASSRAGATEAFFGQGTRLTVV.

The V call is TRBV11-2, the J call TRBJ2-2, with 9 bases aligning to TRBD2. The junction had 7 bases not matched to a gene; V was cut back by 2 bases and J by 3 bases. This CDR3 has 17 amino acids. Germline CDR1 and CDR2: SGHAT and FQNNGV. CDR3 coding DNA: TGTGCCAGCAGCTTATCCGGGACTAGCTCCCACACCGGGGAGCTGTTTTTT. Its translation: CASSLSGTSSHTGELFF. Based on the CDR3 plus reference TRBV11-2 and TRBJ2-2, the full variable domain is EAGVAQSPRYKIIEKRQSVAFWCNPISGHATLYWYQQILGQGPKLLIQFQNNGVVDDSQLPKDRFSAERLKGVDSTLKIQPAKLEDSAVYLCASSLSGTSSHTGELFFGEGSRLTVL.

The J gene is TRBJ2-7, the V gene TRBV7-9; 12 nucleotides agree with TRBD1. The CDR3 sequence is 15 residues long. The V gene's germline CDR1 is SEHNR and CDR2 FQNEAQ (reference sequence). J was trimmed by 4 bases and V by 4 bases; bases with no gene match: 5. The CDR3, as DNA: TGTGCCAGCAGCTCGGGACAGGGGGCGCAGTACGAGCAGTACTTC. It encodes CASSSGQGAQYEQYF.

The V call is TRBV2, the J call TRBJ2-7; D unclear. Between the trimmed V and J ends, which lost 5 bases and 6 bases, there was a span of 14 bases. Germline loops: CDR1 SNHLY, CDR2 FYNNEI. The CDR3 consists of 13 residues. CDR3 in amino acids: CASSYNQGGEQYF. The CDR3 nucleotides read TGTGCCAGCAGTTACAACCAAGGCGGCGAGCAGTACTTC.

The chain combines TRBV27 with TRBJ1-1; 7 nucleotides line up with TRBD1. Trimming took 4 bases from V and 0 from J; bases not matched to a gene: 5. Germline loops: CDR1 MNHEY, CDR2 SMNVEV (reference sequence). The CDR3 loop spans 15 amino acids. The CDR3 DNA sequence: TGTGCCAGCAGTTACCTACAGGGGATGAACACTGAAGCTTTCTTT. The encoded protein is CASSYLQGMNTEAFF.

The CDR3: CASGFAAPPSSSYEQYF. For the CDR3, the DNA is TGTGCTAGTGGTTTCGCCGCCCCCCCCTCGAGCTCCTACGAGCAGTACTTC. The chain recombines TRBV12-5 with TRBJ2-5; D is ambiguous. The DNA end favors TRBJ2-7, so the J call may be wrong. CDR3 length: 17 amino acids. CDR1 is LGHNT and CDR2 is FRNRAP in the germline V gene.

The chain joins TRBV30 to TRBJ2-4; TRBD2 agrees at 16 bases. Per the germline V gene, CDR1 is GTSNPN and CDR2 is SVGIG (reference sequence). V shed 3 bases and J 8 bases; nucleotides not matched to a gene: 10. The CDR3 runs 17 residues. The chain's CDR3 is CAWSGGTSGGAGDIQYF. DNA for the CDR3: TGTGCCTGGAGCGGAGGGACTAGCGGGGGGGCGGGGGACATTCAGTACTTC.

To note about this clone: Additional DNA sequences in this sample encode the identical CDR3. V and J are TRBV5-1 and TRBJ2-3, with 9 bases fitting TRBD2. V was clipped by 3 bases and J by 4 bases; unmatched bases: 9. Germline CDR1 and CDR2: SGHRS and YFSETQ. The CDR3 has 16 residues. The CDR3 here is CASSSGLAGEADTQYF. The CDR3 region has the DNA TGCGCCAGCAGCTCCGGATTAGCGGGAGAGGCAGATACGCAGTATTTT. The whole variable domain, filled in from reference TRBV5-1 and TRBJ2-3, reads KAGVTQTPRYLIKTRGQQVTLSCSPISGHRSVSWYQQTPGQGLQFLFEYFSETQRNKGNFPGRFSGRQFSNSRSEMNVSTLELGDSALYLCASSSGLAGEADTQYFGPGTRLTVL.

This chain connects TRBV7-2 to TRBJ2-1, with 14 bases identical to TRBD2. CDR3 length: 19 residues. Germline V gene lookup returns CDR1 SGHTA and CDR2 FQGNSA. V lost 4 bases, J lost 4 bases, and 12 bases stayed unmatched. CDR3 protein: CASSSRPGLAGEGYNEQFF. The CDR3 DNA follows: TGTGCCAGCAGCTCCCGTCCGGGACTAGCGGGGGAAGGGTACAATGAGCAGTTCTTC. The variable domain in full, with the rest retrieved from reference TRBV7-2 and TRBJ2-1, is GAGVSQSPSNKVTEKGKDVELRCDPISGHTALYWYRQSLGQGLEFLIYFQGNSAPDKSGLPSDRFSAERTGGSVSTLTIQRTQQEDSAVYLCASSSRPGLAGEGYNEQFFGPGTRLTVL.

This clone appeared a few times. V is TRBV5-1 and J is TRBJ2-1; 7 nucleotides align to TRBD1. The CDR3 consists of 15 residues. V dropped 0 bases and J dropped 8; count of bases not matched to a gene: 8. Germline CDR1 and CDR2: SGHRS and YFSETQ. The CDR3 is CASSLEDRELDEQFF. CDR3 in DNA: TGCGCCAGCAGCTTGGAAGACAGGGAATTAGATGAGCAGTTCTTC.

The CDR3 loop is CASSPGTSGRAEQYF. Here the CDR3 DNA reads TGTGCCAGCTCACCAGGAACTAGCGGGAGGGCCGAGCAGTACTTC. The chain couples TRBV18 to TRBJ2-7, with 13 bases identical to TRBD2. Looked up from germline, CDR1 is KGHSH and CDR2 is LQKENI. V shed 2 bases and J 6 bases; nucleotides not matched to a gene: 4. The CDR3 extends over 15 amino acids.

This clone has more than one count but fewer than ten. V and J are TRBV4-1 and TRBJ2-1, with D possibly being TRBD2 (5 bases). Trimming left V 2 bases short and J 7 bases short, with 12 bases between. The CDR3 has 14 amino acids. Germline CDR1 and CDR2: MGHRA and YSYEKL. The CDR3 loop is CASSQNKRRNEQFF. The CDR3 region has the DNA TGCGCCAGCAGCCAAAACAAGAGGAGGAATGAGCAGTTCTTC.

This rearrangement joins TRBV6-1 to TRBJ2-7; a possible D gene is TRBD1 (5 bases). Trimming removed 5 bases at V and 5 bases at J, with 10 bases between. CDR3 length: 12 residues. Germline V gives CDR1 MNHNS, CDR2 SASEGT. The CDR3 here is CASSSGHDEQYF. The CDR3, as DNA: TGTGCCAGCAGTTCTGGACATGACGAGCAGTACTTC.

The rearrangement joins TRBV5-1 to TRBJ1-4, with TRBD1 identical over 7 bases. The germline V gene encodes CDR1 SGHRS and CDR2 YFSETQ. Germline trimming cut 3 bases from V and 3 bases from J; bases unmatched to any gene: 8. CDR3 length equals 16 residues. The DNA of the CDR3 is TGCGCCAGCAGCTCGACAGGGATGGGTGCTAATGAAAAACTGTTTTTT. Encoded protein: CASSSTGMGANEKLFF.

The rearrangement uses TRBV29-1 and TRBJ2-1, with TRBD1 matching over 8 bases. There are 14 residues in the CDR3. Trimming took 5 bases from V and 7 from J; bases not matched to a gene: 10. Germline loops: CDR1 SQVTM, CDR2 ANQGSEA. CDR3 coding DNA: TGCAGCGTTCCCGACAGGGGATCCCCTAATGAGCAGTTCTTC. Encoded protein: CSVPDRGSPNEQFF.

This clone is a singleton in its sample. J is TRBJ1-1 and V is TRBV7-8; D is ambiguous. The CDR3 is made up of 16 amino acids. CDR1 and CDR2 from the germline V gene are SGHVS and FQNEAQ. The V and J ends lost 5 bases and 3 bases respectively, with 19 bases between them. The CDR3 reads CASSTERTVGDTEAFF. As DNA, the CDR3 is TGTGCCAGCAGCACAGAACGAACAGTGGGTGACACTGAAGCTTTCTTT.

Comments on this clone: Distinct nucleotide sequences in the sample also encode this CDR3. The chain links TRBV18 to TRBJ2-1, with 8 nucleotides matching TRBD2. V gave up 3 bases and J gave up 5 bases; unmatched junction bases: 3. The CDR3 is made up of 14 amino acids. CDR1 is KGHSH, CDR2 LQKENI, per germline. The CDR3 sequence is CASSPSGSDNEQFF. In DNA form, the CDR3 reads TGTGCCAGCTCACCGAGCGGGAGCGACAATGAGCAGTTCTTC. The complete variable domain, with remaining parts taken from reference TRBV18 and TRBJ2-1, reads NAGVMQNPRHLVRRRGQEARLRCSPMKGHSHVYWYRQLPEEGLKFMVYLQKENIIDESGMPKERFSAEFPKEGPSILRIQQVVRGDSAAYFCASSPSGSDNEQFFGPGTRLTVL.

This clone turned up a few times. CDR3 DNA sequence: TGTGCCAGCAGCTTCTCTATCGGGGGGGCCCGGGAGCAGTTCTTC. Protein product: CASSFSIGGAREQFF. This chain links TRBV7-2 with TRBJ2-1; TRBD2 aligns across 8 bases. Trimming removed 3 bases from V and 10 bases from J; junction bases left unmatched: 11. This CDR3 has 15 residues. CDR1 and CDR2 (germline): SGHTA, FQGNSA.